Each of the 9 T cell receptor beta chains below was sequenced from the same sample in a study of blood T cell repertoires in COVID-19. Assay: immunoSEQ multiplex PCR; the TCRdb copy retains only in-frame clones and omits some. The repertoire includes about 670,000 clones, approximately 90% of them detected once, and roughly 0.26% sits in the top ten. The specimen was peripheral blood. These receptors all stem from a woman aged 18 to 35 with acute or convalescent COVID-19.

The chain couples TRBV7-8 to TRBJ1-6; 7 nucleotides line up with TRBD1. Germline values: CDR1 SGHVS, CDR2 FQNEAQ. The CDR3 contains 15 residues. The V gene end was trimmed by 1 base and the J gene end by 4 bases; junction bases not matched to a gene: 1. The CDR3 reads CASSLEGQYNSPLHF. CDR3 sequence (DNA): TGTGCCAGCAGCTTAGAGGGACAGTATAATTCACCCCTCCACTTT.

The genes are TRBV9 and TRBJ1-2, with D possibly being TRBD1 (6 bases). This CDR3 is built from 15 residues. V lost 0 bases to trimming and J lost 0 bases, with 9 bases between them. Germline CDR1 is SGDLS and CDR2 is YYNGEE. CDR3 region: CASSVDREANYGYTF. The CDR3 nucleotides are TGTGCCAGCAGCGTAGACAGGGAAGCTAACTATGGCTACACCTTC.

The chain recombines TRBV7-3 with TRBJ2-1; no reliable D call. Trimming took 3 bases from V and 0 from J, leaving 9 bases between them. CDR1 and CDR2 (germline): SGHTA, FQGTGA. This CDR3 is built from 15 residues. CDR3 region: CASSFVGYSYNEQFF. The CDR3 coding sequence is TGTGCCAGCAGCTTCGTCGGGTACTCCTACAATGAGCAGTTCTTC.

This clone was counted between two and nine times. In DNA, the CDR3 is TGCAGCGCCAGGACCGGGATGTTAGGGACTGAAGCTTTCTTT. Its translation: CSARTGMLGTEAFF. This sequence joins TRBV29-1 and TRBJ1-1; D unclear. CDR1 and CDR2 from the germline V gene are SQVTM and ANQGSEA. V was cut by 7 bases and J by 5 bases, with 20 bases left in between. The CDR3 is 14 amino acids.

The J gene is TRBJ1-1, the V gene TRBV14, with 7 bases lining up with TRBD1. After removal of 4 bases from V and 4 bases from J, the junction contained 0 bases not matched to a gene. This CDR3 spans 12 amino acids. From germline, CDR1 is SGHDN and CDR2 FVKESK. This CDR3 is CASSPGGTEAFF. Here the CDR3 DNA reads TGTGCCAGCAGCCCAGGGGGCACTGAAGCTTTCTTT.

The genes are TRBV30 and TRBJ1-1, with 9 bases fitting TRBD1. This CDR3 spans 15 amino acids. From germline, CDR1 is GTSNPN and CDR2 SVGIG (reference sequence). Unmatched junction bases numbered 6, after V lost 4 bases and J lost 0 bases. This CDR3 is CAWTGTGFMNTEAFF. In DNA form, the CDR3 reads TGTGCCTGGACCGGGACAGGGTTTATGAACACTGAAGCTTTCTTT.

The chain uses TRBV20-1 and TRBJ2-5; possibly TRBD2 for D (5 bases). The CDR3 covers 13 residues. V shed 3 bases and J shed 0 bases, with 8 bases lying between them. Germline assignment: CDR1 DFQATT and CDR2 SNEGSKA (reference sequence). The CDR3 coding sequence is TGCAGTGCTAGTAGAGGGAACCAAGAGACCCAGTACTTC. Amino acid sequence: CSASRGNQETQYF.

The chain has TRBV27 and TRBJ2-7, with 9 bases aligning to TRBD1. This CDR3 is built from 13 residues. V lost 6 bases and J lost 6; bases outside the gene matches: 6. CDR1 and CDR2 from the germline V gene are MNHEY and SMNVEV (reference sequence). CDR3: CASRPQGAGEQYF. The DNA of the CDR3 is TGTGCCAGCAGACCACAGGGGGCGGGCGAGCAGTACTTC.

V gene TRBV11-2 combines with J gene TRBJ1-3; D gene unclear. Germline V gene sequence: CDR1 SGHAT, CDR2 FQNNGV. Trimming took 3 bases from V and 8 from J, leaving 14 bases between them. The CDR3 is made up of 14 amino acids. The CDR3 sequence is CASSFQVAPDTIYF. In nucleotides, the CDR3 is TGTGCCAGCAGCTTCCAGGTGGCGCCGGACACCATATATTTT.